This T cell receptor (beta chain) was documented in a study of shared clonotypes between healthy human individuals. Regarding the study as a whole: There were few donors, and this limited the genetic and exposure-history diversity represented. Relative to their counterparts shared across all four donors, non-shared clonotypes exhibited diminished generation probabilities.

The junction had 6 bases not matched to a gene; V was cut back by 4 bases and J by 6 bases. Germline loops: CDR1 SGHTA, CDR2 FQGTGA. The CDR3 runs 16 residues. With respect to this clone: Its antigen is still unknown.

In the authors' methods: Filtering of immunoSEQ junctional sequences could not match full-length read filtering. Data came from immunoSEQ multiplex PCR; TCRdb stores just in-frame clones and leaves some out. For V, J and clone size, that table is used; D and trimming come from the DNA. The sample includes more than 550,000 clones, about 90% of them seen just once. CD8 cells regarded as naive lacked CD45RO, were positively chosen for CCR7, and omitted terminally differentiated effector memory CD45RA+ cells. The study drew its donors from healthy HIV-negative adults without recent acute infections or vaccinations.

V usage is TRBV7-3 and J usage is TRBJ2-1, with TRBD2 matching 13 bases. The source is a man younger than 40 in good health. Sequencing used naive CD8+ T cells sorted from blood. DNA for the CDR3: TGTGCCAGCAGCTCCCGTGGACTAGCGGGAGTCAATGAGCAGTTCTTC. It translates to CASSSRGLAGVNEQFF.